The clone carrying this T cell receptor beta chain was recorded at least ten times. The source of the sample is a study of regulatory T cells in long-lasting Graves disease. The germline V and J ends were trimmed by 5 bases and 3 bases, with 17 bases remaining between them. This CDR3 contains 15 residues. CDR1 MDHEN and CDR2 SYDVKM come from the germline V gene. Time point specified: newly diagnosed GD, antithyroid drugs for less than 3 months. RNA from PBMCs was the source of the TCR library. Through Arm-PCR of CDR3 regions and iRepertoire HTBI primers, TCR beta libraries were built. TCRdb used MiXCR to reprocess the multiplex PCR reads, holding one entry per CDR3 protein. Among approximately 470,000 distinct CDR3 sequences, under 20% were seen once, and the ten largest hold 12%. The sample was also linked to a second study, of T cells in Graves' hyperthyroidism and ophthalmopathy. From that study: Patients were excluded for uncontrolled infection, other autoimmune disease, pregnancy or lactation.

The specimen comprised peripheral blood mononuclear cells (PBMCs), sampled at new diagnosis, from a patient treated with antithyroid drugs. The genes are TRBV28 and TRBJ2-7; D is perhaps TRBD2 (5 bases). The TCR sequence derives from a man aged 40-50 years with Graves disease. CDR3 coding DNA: TGTGCCAGCAGTCTACCGGGGATACTTTACTACGAGCAGTACTTC. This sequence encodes CASSLPGILYYEQYF. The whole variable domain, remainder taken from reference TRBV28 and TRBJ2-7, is DVKVTQSSRYLVKRTGEKVFLECVQDMDHENMFWYRQDPGLGLRLIYFSYDVKMKEKGDIPEGYSVSREKKERFSLILESASTNQTSMYLCASSLPGILYYEQYFGPGTRLTVT.